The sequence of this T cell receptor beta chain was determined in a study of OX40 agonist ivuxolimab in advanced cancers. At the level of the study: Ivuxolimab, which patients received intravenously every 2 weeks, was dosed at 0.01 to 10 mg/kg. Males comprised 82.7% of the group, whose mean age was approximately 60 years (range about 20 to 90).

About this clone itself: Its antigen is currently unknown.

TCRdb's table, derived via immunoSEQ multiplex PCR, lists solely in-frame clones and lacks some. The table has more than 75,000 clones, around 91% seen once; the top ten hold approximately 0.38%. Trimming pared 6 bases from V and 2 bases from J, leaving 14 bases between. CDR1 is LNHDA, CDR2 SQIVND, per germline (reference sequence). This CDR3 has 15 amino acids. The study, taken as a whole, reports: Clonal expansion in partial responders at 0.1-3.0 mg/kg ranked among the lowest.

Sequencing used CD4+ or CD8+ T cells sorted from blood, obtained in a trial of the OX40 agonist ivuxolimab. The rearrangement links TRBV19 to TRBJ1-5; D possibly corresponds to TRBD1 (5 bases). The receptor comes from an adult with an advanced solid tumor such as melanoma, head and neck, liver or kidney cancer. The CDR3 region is CASRQGFEGNQPQHF. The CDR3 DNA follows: TGTGCCAGTAGGCAGGGTTTTGAGGGCAATCAGCCCCAGCATTTT.